This T cell receptor (beta chain) comes out of a study of beta chain features in type 1 diabetes. Study conclusions and caveats: Moderate but significant shortening of TCRB CDR3s was recorded in all four CD4+ subsets from Type 1 diabetes patients.

Germline-derived CDR1 and CDR2 are MNHEY and SVGAGI. This CDR3 has 14 residues. The ends were cut back, 4 bases at V and 2 bases at J, with 12 bases in the middle. In this sample, this clone turned up a few times. Antigen unknown. Every isolated RNA sample was fully reverse transcribed, so sequencing captured expressed TCRB transcripts. The method was immunoSEQ multiplex PCR; TCRdb's version includes in-frame clones alone and lacks a portion of them. The sample has about 660,000 clones, about 14% seen once. The sequenced sample consisted of naive CD4+ T cells from blood. The genes are TRBV6-5 and TRBJ2-7, with a possible D match to TRBD1 (5 bases). The sequence derives from a man aged 18 to 30 with type 1 diabetes. Written as DNA, the CDR3 is TGTGCCAGCAGTTTCCCGGACAATGCCTACGAGCAGTACTTC. It encodes CASSFPDNAYEQYF.